This entry lists 28 T cell receptor beta chains sequenced from one sample in a study of T cells in Graves' hyperthyroidism and ophthalmopathy. Regions amplified from RNA transcripts were the TCR beta CDR3 regions. The TCR CDR3 was amplified in a first-round RT-PCR using the HTBI primer set. MiXCR was run by TCRdb on the multiplex PCR reads, yielding one entry per CDR3 protein. The sample lists 300,000 to 350,000 distinct CDR3 sequences; 21% were seen once. The source material was blood. The source of these receptors is a woman between 45 and 60 years old with Graves' hyperthyroidism.

The table lists this clonotype with many counts. V usage is TRBV2 and J usage is TRBJ2-3; D uncertain. The CDR3 is made up of 15 amino acids. Germline V gene lookup returns CDR1 SNHLY and CDR2 FYNNEI. The germline V and J ends were trimmed by 7 bases and 0 bases, with 14 bases remaining between them. The CDR3 DNA is TGTGCCAGCACTCCAGAGACTCGGAGCACAGATACGCAGTATTTT. It translates to CASTPETRSTDTQYF.

In this sample, this clonotype turned up a few times. This rearrangement joins TRBV9 to TRBJ2-1, with 7 nucleotides matching TRBD2. There are 17 residues in the CDR3. J lost 5 bases, V lost 4 bases, and 15 bases had no gene match. Germline assignment: CDR1 SGDLS and CDR2 YYNGEE. The CDR3 coding sequence is TGTGCCAGCAGCCCCGGACTAGGCCGTCTCCTAGACAATGAGCAGTTCTTC. Amino acids: CASSPGLGRLLDNEQFF.

The chain links TRBV6-1 to TRBJ1-4, with TRBD1 matching over 10 bases. Germline V gene sequence: CDR1 MNHNS, CDR2 SASEGT. The CDR3 extends over 14 amino acids. With V trimmed by 5 bases and J by 8 bases, 5 bases remained unmatched. The CDR3 DNA reads as TGTGCCAGCAGTAGACAGGGGGCAGGAGAAAAACTGTTTTTT. It encodes CASSRQGAGEKLFF.

This clonotype came up many times. The chain is built from TRBV2 and TRBJ2-7; TRBD1 matches at 9 bases. CDR3 size: 14 residues. In germline, CDR1 is SNHLY, CDR2 FYNNEI. Trimming at V came to 6 bases and at J to 2 bases, leaving 5 bases not matched to a gene. The CDR3 DNA reads as TGTGCCAGCAGGCAGACAGGGGGTCCCTACGAGCAGTACTTC. This gives the protein CASRQTGGPYEQYF.

There are many counts of this clonotype. The chain uses TRBV20-1 and TRBJ1-4; D might be TRBD1 (5 bases). Deletions cut 3 bases from V and 8 bases from J, with 16 bases between. CDR3 size: 14 residues. The germline V gene has CDR1 DFQATT and CDR2 SNEGSKA (reference sequence). This CDR3 reads CSASSPTPGEKLFF. The CDR3 DNA sequence: TGCAGTGCTAGTTCGCCCACCCCAGGGGAAAAACTGTTTTTT.

Turning to this clonotype: Being one base from a much bigger clone, this may be a read error. The rearrangement links TRBV12-3 or TRBV12-4 to TRBJ1-1; no clear D gene. The CDR3 consists of 11 residues. V was trimmed by 4 bases and J by 4 bases, leaving 4 bases between them. In nucleotides, the CDR3 is TGTGCCAGCAGTTGGAGCACTGAAGCTTTCTTT. Its translation is CASSWSTEAFF.

Concerning this clonotype itself: Since a much larger clone is just one base distant, this may be a read error. This chain links TRBV12-3 or TRBV12-4 with TRBJ2-5, with a tentative D call TRBD2 (6 bases). Trimming took 6 bases from V and 1 from J, leaving 15 bases between them. The CDR3 has 15 residues. As DNA, the CDR3 is TGTGCCAGCAGCCCCGGTCGGAGGGTCCAAGAGACCCAGTACTTC. Amino acid sequence: CASSPGRRVQETQYF.

This clonotype was detected many times. V gene TRBV20-1 combines with J gene TRBJ2-3; TRBD1 might be the D (6 bases). V was cut by 6 bases and J by 1 base, with 14 bases left in between. Germline CDR1 DFQATT, CDR2 SNEGSKA (reference sequence). This CDR3 is 14 amino acids long. CDR3 sequence reads: CSAYRELRTDTQYF. The CDR3 bases are TGCAGTGCCTACAGGGAGCTACGCACAGATACGCAGTATTTT.

V usage is TRBV4-1 and J usage is TRBJ2-2; either TRBD1 or TRBD2 may supply D (5 bases each). The ends were cut back, 1 base at V and 0 bases at J, with 15 bases in the middle. Looked up from germline, CDR1 is MGHRA and CDR2 is YSYEKL. This CDR3 region has 18 residues. CDR3 coding DNA: TGCGCCAGCAGCCAAGTCCCGGCCCGGGGCCCGAACACCGGGGAGCTGTTTTTT. It specifies CASSQVPARGPNTGELFF.

This clonotype was seen at least ten times. The J gene is TRBJ2-3, the V gene TRBV11-2, with 8 bases aligning to TRBD1. The V segment lost 5 bases and the J segment 5 bases; nucleotides outside the gene matches: 21. The CDR3 spans 19 residues. CDR1 is SGHAT and CDR2 is FQNNGV in the germline V gene. The CDR3 DNA sequence: TGTGCCAGCAGCCCCCAGCTCAAGGGCAGGGGGCATCAGGGAGATACGCAGTATTTT. Amino acid sequence: CASSPQLKGRGHQGDTQYF.

Only one count was recorded for this clonotype. The chain employs TRBV6-1 and TRBJ2-6; the D is unclear. V lost 3 bases and J 0 bases, leaving 6 bases between the germline ends. The CDR3 length is 15 residues. Germline V CDR1 and CDR2: MNHNS, SASEGT. This CDR3 is CASSEGRSGANVLTF. For the CDR3, the DNA is TGTGCCAGCAGTGAGGGTCGCTCTGGGGCCAACGTCCTGACTTTC.

In its sample, this clonotype was seen many times. V gene TRBV2 combines with J gene TRBJ1-6, with D possibly matching TRBD1 (5 bases). The CDR3 is made up of 17 amino acids. Trimming took 4 bases from V and 7 from J, leaving 20 bases between them. Germline V gene sequence: CDR1 SNHLY, CDR2 FYNNEI. The CDR3 DNA sequence: TGTGCCAGCAGTGGCCCCGGGGCGGGCAGGTTGAATTCACCCCTCCACTTT. Protein sequence: CASSGPGAGRLNSPLHF. The whole variable domain, filled in from reference TRBV2 and TRBJ1-6, reads EPEVTQTPSHQVTQMGQEVILRCVPISNHLYFYWYRQILGQKVEFLVSFYNNEISEKSEIFDDQFSVERPDGSNFTLKIRSTKLEDSAMYFCASSGPGAGRLNSPLHFGNGTRLTVT.

This chain links TRBV27 with TRBJ2-1, with TRBD2 matching 9 bases. Germline V gene sequence: CDR1 MNHEY, CDR2 SMNVEV (reference sequence). V shed 5 bases and J 7 bases; nucleotides not matched to a gene: 6. The CDR3 has 14 amino acids. CDR3 in amino acids: CASSQGLAVNEQFF. CDR3 bases: TGTGCCAGCAGTCAGGGACTAGCTGTGAATGAGCAGTTCTTC.

The V gene is TRBV6-5, the J gene TRBJ2-1; possible D gene TRBD2, 7 bases. The germline CDR1 and CDR2 sequences are MNHEY and SVGAGI. The CDR3 consists of 15 residues. Trimming removed 2 bases at V and 5 bases at J, with 13 bases between. The CDR3: CASSYGGAWDNEQFF. For the CDR3, the DNA is TGTGCCAGCAGTTACGGGGGGGCATGGGACAATGAGCAGTTCTTC.

This clonotype was counted at least ten times. V gene TRBV12-3 or TRBV12-4 combines with J gene TRBJ1-1; 8 bases agree with TRBD1. Losses at the gene ends were 6 bases for V and 5 bases for J; bases not matched to a gene: 5. CDR3 length equals 13 residues. The CDR3 DNA reads TGTGCCAGCAGGGACAGGGAGGGGACTGAAGCTTTCTTT. Translated, it gives CASRDREGTEAFF.

There are many counts of this clonotype. The V call is TRBV5-1, the J call TRBJ2-3; 8 bases fit TRBD1. This CDR3 has 16 amino acids. J gave up 2 bases and V 3 bases, and 8 bases lay outside the gene matches. In germline, CDR1 is SGHRS, CDR2 YFSETQ. CDR3 residues: CASSSKGTGLTDTQYF. CDR3 nucleotides: TGCGCCAGCAGCTCGAAAGGGACAGGACTCACAGATACGCAGTATTTT.

The chain combines TRBV7-6 with TRBJ2-1, with 12 bases identical to TRBD2. CDR1 and CDR2 from the germline V gene are SGHVS and FNYEAQ. Trimming at V came to 4 bases and at J to 4 bases, leaving 11 bases not matched to a gene. The CDR3 spans 18 residues. CDR3 DNA sequence: TGTGCCAGCAGCTCCCGCCCCCTGACTAGCGGGGGTTACAATGAGCAGTTCTTC. It is translated as CASSSRPLTSGGYNEQFF.

J is TRBJ2-2 and V is TRBV5-1, with D possibly being TRBD1 (5 bases). Germline CDR1 reads SGHRS; CDR2 reads YFSETQ. The CDR3 is 13 residues long. The germline V and J ends were trimmed by 0 bases and 6 bases, with 6 bases remaining between them. CDR3 protein: CASSLGGSGELFF. CDR3 nucleotide sequence: TGCGCCAGCAGCTTGGGGGGCTCCGGGGAGCTGTTTTTT.

In this sample, this clonotype turned up many times. This sequence joins TRBV7-9 and TRBJ1-6, with 11 bases fitting TRBD1. Looked up from germline, CDR1 is SEHNR and CDR2 is FQNEAQ (reference sequence). The CDR3 runs to 14 residues. V was clipped by 5 bases and J by 9 bases; unmatched bases: 3. The CDR3 spells CASSIGQGASPLHF. In DNA form, the CDR3 reads TGTGCCAGCAGCATCGGACAGGGGGCTTCACCCCTCCACTTT.

The genes are TRBV2 and TRBJ2-5; D may be TRBD1 or TRBD2 (5 bases each). Trimming pared 4 bases from V and 3 bases from J, leaving 15 bases between. Per the germline V gene, CDR1 is SNHLY and CDR2 is FYNNEI. There are 15 residues in the CDR3. The CDR3 reads CASSAEGMGEETQYF. CDR3 DNA: TGTGCCAGCAGTGCAGAGGGAATGGGGGAAGAGACCCAGTACTTC.

This chain links TRBV29-1 with TRBJ2-5, with D possibly being TRBD2 (7 bases). There are 14 residues in the CDR3. V was trimmed by 5 bases and J by 5 bases, leaving 18 bases between them. CDR1 SQVTM and CDR2 ANQGSEA come from the germline V gene. CDR3 in amino acids: CSVSGGGAGETQYF. CDR3 sequence (DNA): TGCAGCGTTTCAGGTGGGGGGGCTGGCGAGACCCAGTACTTC.

The table lists this clonotype with many counts. The chain uses TRBV6-1 and TRBJ2-5; D is undetermined. V was shortened by 5 bases and J by 4 bases, with 17 bases between the two germline ends. Germline assignment: CDR1 MNHNS and CDR2 SASEGT. CDR3 length: 15 residues. CDR3 region: CASSLSGTPRETQYF. The CDR3 region has the DNA TGTGCCAGCAGTCTCTCGGGTACTCCCCGAGAGACCCAGTACTTC.

The sample holds one count of this clonotype. This sequence may be a read error, since a much larger clone differs from it by one base. The chain couples TRBV7-9 to TRBJ2-7; 7 nucleotides agree with TRBD1. The CDR3 length is 15 residues. CDR1 and CDR2 (germline): SEHNR, FQNEAQ (reference sequence). The CDR3 is CVSSRRRGLLYEQYF. As DNA, the CDR3 is TGTGTCAGCAGCAGGAGAAGGGGGCTCCTCTACGAGCAGTACTTC.

Remarks on this clonotype: A much more abundant neighbour one base away suggests this may be a read error. The rearrangement links TRBV28 to TRBJ2-6; TRBD1 matches at 7 bases. Germline V gives CDR1 MDHEN, CDR2 SYDVKM. CDR3 size: 18 residues. DNA of the CDR3: TGTGCCAGCAGTGCACCGGGACAGTCGGGCGTCGGGGTCAACGTCCTGACTTTC. It specifies CASSAPGQSGVGVNVLTF.

This clonotype was detected many times. The J gene is TRBJ2-3, the V gene TRBV14; D is undetermined. Trimming left V 4 bases short and J 7 bases short, with 15 bases between. The V gene's germline CDR1 is SGHDN and CDR2 FVKESK. The CDR3 is 14 amino acids. This CDR3 reads CASSPFQRANTQYF. In DNA form, the CDR3 reads TGTGCCAGCAGCCCCTTCCAGCGAGCCAATACGCAGTATTTT.

This clonotype has a count of ten or more. The chain's CDR3 is CASSQAGGGNSPLHF. CDR3 coding DNA: TGTGCCAGCAGCCAAGCAGGGGGCGGTAATTCACCCCTCCACTTT. The chain uses TRBV3-1 and TRBJ1-6; 8 bases are a match to TRBD1. Losses at the gene ends were 1 base for V and 6 bases for J; bases not matched to a gene: 2. The CDR3 consists of 15 residues. CDR1 is LGHDT and CDR2 is YNNKEL in the germline V gene (reference sequence).

The gene calls are TRBV9 and TRBJ2-3, with D perhaps matching TRBD2 (7 bases). Per germline, CDR1 SGDLS and CDR2 YYNGEE. V was shortened by 0 bases and J by 4 bases, with 9 bases between the two germline ends. CDR3 size: 14 residues. The CDR3 is CASSVGGGADTQYF. CDR3 nucleotide sequence: TGTGCCAGCAGCGTAGGGGGGGGCGCAGATACGCAGTATTTT.

This clonotype has more than one count but fewer than ten. The chain carries TRBV5-1 and TRBJ2-7; perhaps TRBD1 as D (6 bases). This CDR3 comprises 15 residues. Between the trimmed V and J ends, which lost 0 bases and 3 bases, there was a span of 13 bases. The germline gives CDR1 SGHRS, CDR2 YFSETQ. The CDR3 bases are TGCGCCAGCAGCTTGGCGGCAGGGGCGCTCTACGAGCAGTACTTC. Amino acid sequence: CASSLAAGALYEQYF.